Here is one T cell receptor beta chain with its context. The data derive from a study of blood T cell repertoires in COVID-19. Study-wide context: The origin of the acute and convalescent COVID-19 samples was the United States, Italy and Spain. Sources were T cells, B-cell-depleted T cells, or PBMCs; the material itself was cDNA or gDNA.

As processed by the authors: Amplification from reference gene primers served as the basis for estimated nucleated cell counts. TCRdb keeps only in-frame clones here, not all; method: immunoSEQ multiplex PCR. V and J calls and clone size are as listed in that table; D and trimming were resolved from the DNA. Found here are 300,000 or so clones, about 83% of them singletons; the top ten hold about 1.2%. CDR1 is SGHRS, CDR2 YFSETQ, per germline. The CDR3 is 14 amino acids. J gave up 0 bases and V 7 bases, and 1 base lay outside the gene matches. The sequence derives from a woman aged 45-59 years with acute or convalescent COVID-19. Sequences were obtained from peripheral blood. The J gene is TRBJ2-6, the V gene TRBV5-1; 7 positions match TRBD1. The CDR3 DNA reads TGCGCCAGCGGGACAGTCTCTGGGGCCAACGTCCTGACTTTC. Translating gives CASGTVSGANVLTF. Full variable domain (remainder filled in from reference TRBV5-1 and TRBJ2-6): KAGVTQTPRYLIKTRGQQVTLSCSPISGHRSVSWYQQTPGQGLQFLFEYFSETQRNKGNFPGRFSGRQFSNSRSEMNVSTLELGDSALYLCASGTVSGANVLTFGAGSRLTVL.